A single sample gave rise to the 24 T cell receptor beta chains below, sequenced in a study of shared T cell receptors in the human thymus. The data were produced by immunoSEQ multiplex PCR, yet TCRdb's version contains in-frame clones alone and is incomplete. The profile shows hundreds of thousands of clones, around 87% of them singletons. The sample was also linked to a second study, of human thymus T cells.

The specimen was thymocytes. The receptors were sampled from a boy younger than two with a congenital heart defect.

The CDR3 protein is CASTPGPYGYTF. The DNA of the CDR3 is TGTGCCAGTACCCCAGGGCCTTATGGCTACACCTTC. This rearrangement joins TRBV19 to TRBJ1-2, with D maybe TRBD1 (5 bases). Germline V gene lookup returns CDR1 LNHDA and CDR2 SQIVND (reference sequence). The CDR3 covers 12 residues. V was pared by 7 bases and J by 5 bases, with 11 bases between.

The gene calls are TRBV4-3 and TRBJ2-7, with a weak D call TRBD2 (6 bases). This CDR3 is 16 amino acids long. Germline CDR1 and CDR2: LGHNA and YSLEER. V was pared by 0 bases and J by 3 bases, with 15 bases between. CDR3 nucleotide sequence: TGCGCCAGCAGCCAAGATGTAACGGGGGATCACTACGAGCAGTACTTC. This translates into CASSQDVTGDHYEQYF.

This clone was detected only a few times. CDR3 in amino acids: CASSEALKRLADRYEQYF. CDR3 nucleotides: TGTGCCAGCAGTGAAGCGCTTAAAAGGCTAGCGGACCGCTACGAGCAGTACTTC. This sequence joins TRBV6-1 and TRBJ2-7; the match to TRBD2 covers 7 bases. V trimming: 0 bases; J trimming: 3 bases; junction bases outside the gene matches: 14. Germline CDR1 MNHNS, CDR2 SASEGT. This CDR3 contains 18 residues.

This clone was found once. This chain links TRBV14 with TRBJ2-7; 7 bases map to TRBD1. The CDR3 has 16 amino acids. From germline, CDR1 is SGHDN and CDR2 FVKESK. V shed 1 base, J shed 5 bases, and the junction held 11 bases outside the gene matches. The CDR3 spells CASSQGSQGENNEQYF. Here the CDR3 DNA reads TGTGCCAGCAGCCAAGGGTCCCAGGGGGAAAACAACGAGCAGTACTTC.

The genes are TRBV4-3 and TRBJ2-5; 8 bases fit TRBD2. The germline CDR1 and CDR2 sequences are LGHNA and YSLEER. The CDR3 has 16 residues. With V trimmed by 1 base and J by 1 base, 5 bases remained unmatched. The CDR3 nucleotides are TGCGCCAGCAGCCAAGTTCGGGGGGGCCGCCAAGAGACCCAGTACTTC. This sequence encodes CASSQVRGGRQETQYF.

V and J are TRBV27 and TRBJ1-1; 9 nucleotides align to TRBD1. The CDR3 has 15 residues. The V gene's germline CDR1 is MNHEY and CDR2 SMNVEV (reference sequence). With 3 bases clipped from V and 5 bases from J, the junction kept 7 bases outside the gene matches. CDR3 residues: CASSFRGQGETEAFF. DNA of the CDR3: TGTGCCAGCAGTTTTAGGGGACAGGGTGAAACTGAAGCTTTCTTT.

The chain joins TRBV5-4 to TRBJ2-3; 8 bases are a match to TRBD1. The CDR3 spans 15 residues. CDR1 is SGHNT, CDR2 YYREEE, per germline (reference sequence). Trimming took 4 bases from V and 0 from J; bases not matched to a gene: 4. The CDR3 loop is CASSPRDRSTDTQYF. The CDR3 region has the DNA TGTGCCAGCAGCCCCCGGGACAGGAGCACAGATACGCAGTATTTT. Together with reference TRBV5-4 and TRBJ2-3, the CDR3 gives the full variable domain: ETGVTQSPTHLIKTRGQQVTLRCSSQSGHNTVSWYQQALGQGPQFIFQYYREEENGRGNFPPRFSGLQFPNYSSELNVNALELDDSALYLCASSPRDRSTDTQYFGPGTRLTVL.

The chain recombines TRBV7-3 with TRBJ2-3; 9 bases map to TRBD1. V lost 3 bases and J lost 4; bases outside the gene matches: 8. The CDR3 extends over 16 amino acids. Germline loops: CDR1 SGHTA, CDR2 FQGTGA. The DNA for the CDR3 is TGTGCCAGCAGCTTGAGGACAGGGGAGGGGGCAGATACGCAGTATTTT. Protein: CASSLRTGEGADTQYF.

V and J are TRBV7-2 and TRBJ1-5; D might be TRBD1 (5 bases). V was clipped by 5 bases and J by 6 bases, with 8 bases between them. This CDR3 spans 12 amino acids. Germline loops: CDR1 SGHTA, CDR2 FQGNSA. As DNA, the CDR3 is TGTGCCAGCAGCGGGGGAGGTCAGCCCCAGCATTTT. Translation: CASSGGGQPQHF.

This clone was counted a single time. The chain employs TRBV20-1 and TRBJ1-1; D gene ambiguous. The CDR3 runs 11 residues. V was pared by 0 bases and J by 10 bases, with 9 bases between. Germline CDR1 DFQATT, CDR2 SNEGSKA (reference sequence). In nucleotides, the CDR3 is TGCAGTGCTAGAGATTCCCCGGGAGCTTTCTTT. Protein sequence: CSARDSPGAFF.

CDR3 amino acids: CASSPGSRGRQPQHF. DNA for the CDR3: TGTGCCAGCTCACCAGGTTCGAGGGGGCGTCAGCCCCAGCATTTT. The chain recombines TRBV18 with TRBJ1-5, with 7 bases that match TRBD1. The CDR3 extends over 15 amino acids. V was clipped by 2 bases and J by 6 bases; unmatched bases: 7. Germline CDR1 reads KGHSH; CDR2 reads LQKENI.

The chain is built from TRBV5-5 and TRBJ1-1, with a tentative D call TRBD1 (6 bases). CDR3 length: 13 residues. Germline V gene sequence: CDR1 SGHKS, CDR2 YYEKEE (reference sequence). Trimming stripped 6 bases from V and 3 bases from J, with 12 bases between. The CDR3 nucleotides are TGTGCCAGCACCAGGGGTGCGCACACTGAAGCTTTCTTT. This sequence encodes CASTRGAHTEAFF.

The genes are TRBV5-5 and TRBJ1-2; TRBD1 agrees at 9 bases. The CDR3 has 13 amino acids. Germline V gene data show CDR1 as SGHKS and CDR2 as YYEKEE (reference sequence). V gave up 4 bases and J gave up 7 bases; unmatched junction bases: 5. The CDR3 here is CASSRGQGSGYTF. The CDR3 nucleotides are TGTGCCAGCAGCAGGGGACAGGGCTCTGGCTACACCTTC.

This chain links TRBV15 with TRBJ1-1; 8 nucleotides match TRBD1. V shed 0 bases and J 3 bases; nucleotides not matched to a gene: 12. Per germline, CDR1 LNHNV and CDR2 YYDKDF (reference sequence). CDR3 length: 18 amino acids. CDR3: CATSRDVRTGNDYTEAFF. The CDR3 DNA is TGTGCCACCAGCAGAGATGTAAGGACAGGGAACGACTACACTGAAGCTTTCTTT. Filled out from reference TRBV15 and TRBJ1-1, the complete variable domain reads DAMVIQNPRYQVTQFGKPVTLSCSQTLNHNVMYWYQQKSSQAPKLLFHYYDKDFNNEADTPDNFQSRRPNTSFCFLDIRSPGLGDTAMYLCATSRDVRTGNDYTEAFFGQGTRLTVV.

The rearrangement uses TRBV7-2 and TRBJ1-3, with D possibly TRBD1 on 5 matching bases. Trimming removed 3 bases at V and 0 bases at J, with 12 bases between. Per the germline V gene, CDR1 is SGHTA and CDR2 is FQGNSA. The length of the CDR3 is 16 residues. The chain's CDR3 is CASSFSQALSGNTIYF. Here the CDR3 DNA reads TGTGCCAGCAGCTTCTCACAGGCCCTCTCTGGAAACACCATATATTTT.

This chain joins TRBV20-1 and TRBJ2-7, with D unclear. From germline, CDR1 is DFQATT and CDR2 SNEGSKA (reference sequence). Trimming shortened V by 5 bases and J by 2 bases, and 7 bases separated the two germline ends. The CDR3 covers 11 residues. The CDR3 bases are TGCAGTGCTCTGAGAGCCTACGAGCAGTACTTC. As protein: CSALRAYEQYF.

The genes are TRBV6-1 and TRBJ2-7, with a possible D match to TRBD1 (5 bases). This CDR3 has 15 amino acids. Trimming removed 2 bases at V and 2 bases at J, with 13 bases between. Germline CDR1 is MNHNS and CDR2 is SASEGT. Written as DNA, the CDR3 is TGTGCCAGCAGTGAATATCGGCAGGGTCCCTACGAGCAGTACTTC. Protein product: CASSEYRQGPYEQYF.

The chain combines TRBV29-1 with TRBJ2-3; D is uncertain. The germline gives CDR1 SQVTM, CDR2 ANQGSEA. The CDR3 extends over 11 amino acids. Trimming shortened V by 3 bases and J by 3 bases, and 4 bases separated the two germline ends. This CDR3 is CSVDPTDTQYF. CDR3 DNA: TGCAGCGTTGACCCTACAGATACGCAGTATTTT.

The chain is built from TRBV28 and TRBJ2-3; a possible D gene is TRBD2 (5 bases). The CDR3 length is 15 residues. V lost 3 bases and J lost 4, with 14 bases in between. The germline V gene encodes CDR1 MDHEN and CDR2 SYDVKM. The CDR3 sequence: CASSFLEGPADTQYF. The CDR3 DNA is TGTGCCAGCAGTTTTCTAGAGGGCCCGGCAGATACGCAGTATTTT. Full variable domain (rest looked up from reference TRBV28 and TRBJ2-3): DVKVTQSSRYLVKRTGEKVFLECVQDMDHENMFWYRQDPGLGLRLIYFSYDVKMKEKGDIPEGYSVSREKKERFSLILESASTNQTSMYLCASSFLEGPADTQYFGPGTRLTVL.

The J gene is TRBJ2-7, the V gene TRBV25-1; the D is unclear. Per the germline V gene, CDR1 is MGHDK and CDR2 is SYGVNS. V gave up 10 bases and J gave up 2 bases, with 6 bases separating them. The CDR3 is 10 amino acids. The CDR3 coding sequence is TGTGCCACCTCTACCTACGAGCAGTACTTC. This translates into CATSTYEQYF.

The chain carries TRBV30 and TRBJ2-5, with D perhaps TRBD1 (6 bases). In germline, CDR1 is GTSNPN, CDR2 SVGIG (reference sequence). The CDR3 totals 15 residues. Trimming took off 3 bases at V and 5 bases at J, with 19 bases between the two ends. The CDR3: CAWRRGQGGWETQYF. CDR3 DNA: TGTGCCTGGAGGAGGGGCCAAGGGGGTTGGGAGACCCAGTACTTC.

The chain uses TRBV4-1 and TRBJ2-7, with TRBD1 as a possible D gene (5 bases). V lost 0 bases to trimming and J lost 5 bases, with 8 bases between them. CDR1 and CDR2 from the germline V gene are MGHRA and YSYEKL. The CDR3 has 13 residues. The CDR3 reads CASSQEGRDEQYF. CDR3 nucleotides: TGCGCCAGCAGCCAAGAGGGCAGGGACGAGCAGTACTTC.

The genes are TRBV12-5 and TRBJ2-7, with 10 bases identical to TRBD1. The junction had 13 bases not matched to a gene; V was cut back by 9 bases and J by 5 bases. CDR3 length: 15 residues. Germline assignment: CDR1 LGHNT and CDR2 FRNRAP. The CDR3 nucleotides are TGTGCTAGCGCATCCCGCGGGACAGGGGAACACGAGCAGTACTTC. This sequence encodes CASASRGTGEHEQYF.

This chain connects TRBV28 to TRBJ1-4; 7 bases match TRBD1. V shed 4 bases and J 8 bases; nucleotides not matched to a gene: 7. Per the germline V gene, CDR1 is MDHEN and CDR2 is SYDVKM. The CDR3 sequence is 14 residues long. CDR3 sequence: CASSSTGVDEKLFF. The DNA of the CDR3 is TGTGCCAGCAGTTCCACAGGGGTTGACGAAAAACTGTTTTTT.